The sequence of this T cell receptor (beta chain) was determined in a study of blood T cell repertoires in COVID-19. The ends lost 7 bases at V and 0 bases at J; junction bases unmatched: 3. The CDR3 is made up of 14 amino acids. CDR1 and CDR2 (germline): LNHDA, SQIVND (reference sequence). Participant age was roughly 18 to 95 years, and participants resided in 24 US areas. Participants' reported clinical history set cohort assignment. Sequencing used immunoSEQ multiplex PCR; TCRdb keeps in-frame clones, though not all of them. The table has 150,000 to 200,000 clones, roughly three quarters seen once.

The rearrangement joins TRBV19 to TRBJ1-1, with TRBD1 identical over 9 bases. This TCR was sampled from a woman aged 50 to 60 with acute COVID-19. The sample was PBMCs or T cells enriched from blood (not recorded which). CDR3 nucleotide sequence: TGTGCCAGTACCCGGACAGGGGTGAACACTGAAGCTTTCTTT. Encoded protein: CASTRTGVNTEAFF.